The sequence of this T cell receptor beta chain was determined in a study of tumor and adjacent non-tumor tissue in lung cancer. Turning to the study itself: Samples averaged about 3.8 million productive TCRbeta reads each. Broader study findings: Shorter survival was associated with higher TCR diversity in tumors.

Points on this clonotype: Antigen unknown. The junction departs from germline at one end; a sequencing error may be responsible.

The length of the CDR3 is 12 residues. A modified ARM-PCR protocol with three rounds of nested PCR amplified TCRbeta. TCRdb reprocessed the multiplex PCR reads via MiXCR and lists one record per CDR3 protein. This sample has around 39,000 distinct CDR3 sequences, with roughly 66% found just once. No cell sorting was done before RNA was extracted from the tissue. Distant lung tissue was collected more than 3 cm away from the tumor edge. Sequenced sample: distant non-tumor lung tissue. The V call is TRBV12-3 or TRBV12-4, the J call TRBJ2-1, with D tentatively TRBD2 (6 bases). The receptor was derived from a man aged 45-65 years with non-small cell lung cancer. The CDR3 sequence is CVSSLWGDEQFF. CDR3 nucleotides: TGTGTCAGCAGTCTATGGGGGGATGAGCAATTCTTC.